This T cell receptor beta chain was obtained from a study of blood T cell repertoires in COVID-19. Study in general: Samples of COVID-19 (acute and convalescent) were obtained from the United States, Italy and Spain.

This CDR3 is built from 16 residues. CDR1 is SNHLY, CDR2 FYNNEI, per germline. Trimming left V 4 bases short and J 0 bases short, with 13 bases between. While infection was still active, Seattle patients were enrolled and then followed longitudinally. How the authors handled the data: Quantification of nucleated cells was approximated via reference gene primer amplification. Profiling relied on immunoSEQ multiplex PCR, and the TCRdb table lists in-frame clones only, not all of them. V and J calls and clone size are given by that table; D and trimming were obtained from the DNA. There are hundreds of thousands of clones in the sample; 80% to 90% occur only once, and around 6% lies in the top ten.

Sequenced material: peripheral blood. The sequence was collected from a woman in her forties or fifties with COVID-19, enrolled during active disease. The chain couples TRBV2 to TRBJ2-4; D gene uncertain. As DNA, the CDR3 is TGTGCCAGCAGTGGCCGTCTAGTTCTAGCCAAAAACATTCAGTACTTC. It translates to CASSGRLVLAKNIQYF.